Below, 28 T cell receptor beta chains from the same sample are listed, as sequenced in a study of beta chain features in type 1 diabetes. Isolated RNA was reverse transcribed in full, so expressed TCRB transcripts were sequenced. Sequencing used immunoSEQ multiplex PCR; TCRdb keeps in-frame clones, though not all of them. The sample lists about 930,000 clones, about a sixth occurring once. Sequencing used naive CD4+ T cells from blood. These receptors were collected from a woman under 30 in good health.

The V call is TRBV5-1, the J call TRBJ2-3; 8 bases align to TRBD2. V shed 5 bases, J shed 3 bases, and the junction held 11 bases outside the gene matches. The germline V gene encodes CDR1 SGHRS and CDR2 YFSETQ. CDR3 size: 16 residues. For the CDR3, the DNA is TGCGCCAGCAGTGAGCAAGCGACTAGCGTAACAGATACGCAGTATTTT. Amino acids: CASSEQATSVTDTQYF. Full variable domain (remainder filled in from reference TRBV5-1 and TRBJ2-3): KAGVTQTPRYLIKTRGQQVTLSCSPISGHRSVSWYQQTPGQGLQFLFEYFSETQRNKGNFPGRFSGRQFSNSRSEMNVSTLELGDSALYLCASSEQATSVTDTQYFGPGTRLTVL.

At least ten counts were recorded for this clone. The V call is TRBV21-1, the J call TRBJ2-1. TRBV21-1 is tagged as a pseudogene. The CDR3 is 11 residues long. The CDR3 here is CASSKAASSFF. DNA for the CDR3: TGTGCCAGCAGCAAAGCGGCAAGCTCGTTCTTC.

The CDR3 DNA reads as TGTGCCAGCTCACTACTGGGGACAGGGGAAAACATTCAGTACTTC. Its protein product is CASSLLGTGENIQYF. The chain uses TRBV18 and TRBJ2-4; TRBD1 agrees at 10 bases. The ends lost 4 bases at V and 5 bases at J; junction bases unmatched: 5. The CDR3 runs to 15 residues. Germline CDR1 and CDR2: KGHSH and LQKENI.

The DNA of the CDR3 is TGCGCCAGCAGCTTGGGAAGGACCTGGACCGGAGGGGATAGGTACGAGCAGTACTTC. Amino acids: CASSLGRTWTGGDRYEQYF. V is TRBV5-1 and J is TRBJ2-7; possible D gene TRBD2, 6 bases. The CDR3 spans 19 residues. V lost 0 bases, J lost 4 bases, and 26 bases lay in between. CDR1 SGHRS and CDR2 YFSETQ come from the germline V gene.

CDR3 in DNA: TGTGCCAGCAGTGACGGGCCAGGGGGCTACACTGAAGCTTTCTTT. Protein: CASSDGPGGYTEAFF. The V call is TRBV6-1, the J call TRBJ1-1; 8 bases align to TRBD1. CDR1 is MNHNS, CDR2 SASEGT, per germline. The CDR3 loop spans 15 amino acids. With 3 bases clipped from V and 3 bases from J, the junction kept 6 bases outside the gene matches.

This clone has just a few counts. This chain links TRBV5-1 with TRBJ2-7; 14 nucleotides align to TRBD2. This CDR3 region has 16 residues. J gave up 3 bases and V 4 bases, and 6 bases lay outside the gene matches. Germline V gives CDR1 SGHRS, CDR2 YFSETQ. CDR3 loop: CASSPVGTSGGYEQYF. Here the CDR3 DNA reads TGCGCCAGCAGCCCCGTAGGGACTAGCGGGGGCTACGAGCAGTACTTC. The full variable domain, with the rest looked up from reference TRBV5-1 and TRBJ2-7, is KAGVTQTPRYLIKTRGQQVTLSCSPISGHRSVSWYQQTPGQGLQFLFEYFSETQRNKGNFPGRFSGRQFSNSRSEMNVSTLELGDSALYLCASSPVGTSGGYEQYFGPGTRLTVT.

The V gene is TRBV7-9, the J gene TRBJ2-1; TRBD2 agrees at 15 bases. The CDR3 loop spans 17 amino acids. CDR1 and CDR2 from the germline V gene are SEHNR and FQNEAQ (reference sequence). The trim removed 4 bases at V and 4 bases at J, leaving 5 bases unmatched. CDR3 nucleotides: TGTGCCAGCAGCTACGGGACTAGCGGGAGGCTGTACAATGAGCAGTTCTTC. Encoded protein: CASSYGTSGRLYNEQFF.

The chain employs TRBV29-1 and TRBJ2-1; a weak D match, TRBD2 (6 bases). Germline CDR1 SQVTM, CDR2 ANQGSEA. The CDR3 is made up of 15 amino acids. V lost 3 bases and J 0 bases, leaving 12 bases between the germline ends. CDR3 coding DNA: TGCAGCGTTGAGGCTAACGGGGGCTCCTACAATGAGCAGTTCTTC. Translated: CSVEANGGSYNEQFF.

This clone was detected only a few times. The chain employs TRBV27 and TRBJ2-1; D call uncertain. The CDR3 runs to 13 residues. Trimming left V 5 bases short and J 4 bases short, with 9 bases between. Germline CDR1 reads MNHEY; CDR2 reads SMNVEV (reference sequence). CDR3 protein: CASSPDFYNEQFF. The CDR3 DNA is TGTGCCAGCAGTCCCGACTTTTACAATGAGCAGTTCTTC.

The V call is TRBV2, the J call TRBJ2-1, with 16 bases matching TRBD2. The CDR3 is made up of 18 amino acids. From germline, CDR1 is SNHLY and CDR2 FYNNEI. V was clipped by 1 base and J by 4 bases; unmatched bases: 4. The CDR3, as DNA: TGTGCCAGCAGTGAAGGGGGACTAGCGGGAGGGTCATACAATGAGCAGTTCTTC. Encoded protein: CASSEGGLAGGSYNEQFF.

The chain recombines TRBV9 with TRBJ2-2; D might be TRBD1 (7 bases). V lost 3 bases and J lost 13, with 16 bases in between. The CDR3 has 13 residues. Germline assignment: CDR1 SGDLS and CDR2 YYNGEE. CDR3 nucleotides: TGTGCCAGCAGCGCCCGACAGGGAGGATTGCTGTTTTTT. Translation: CASSARQGGLLFF.

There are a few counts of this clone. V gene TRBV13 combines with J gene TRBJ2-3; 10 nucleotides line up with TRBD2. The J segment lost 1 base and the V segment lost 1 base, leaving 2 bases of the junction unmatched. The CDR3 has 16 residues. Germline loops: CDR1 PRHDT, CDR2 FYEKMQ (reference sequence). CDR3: CASSLVGTSGTDTQYF. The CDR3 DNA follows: TGTGCCAGCAGCTTAGTTGGGACTAGCGGCACAGATACGCAGTATTTT.

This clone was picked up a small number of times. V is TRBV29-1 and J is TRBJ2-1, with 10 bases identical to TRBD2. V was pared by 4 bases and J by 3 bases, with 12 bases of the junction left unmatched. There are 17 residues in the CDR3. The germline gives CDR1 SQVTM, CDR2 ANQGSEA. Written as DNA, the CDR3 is TGCAGCGTTGCTCGGCTAGCGGGAGTCAGAGGCTACAATGAGCAGTTCTTC. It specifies CSVARLAGVRGYNEQFF.

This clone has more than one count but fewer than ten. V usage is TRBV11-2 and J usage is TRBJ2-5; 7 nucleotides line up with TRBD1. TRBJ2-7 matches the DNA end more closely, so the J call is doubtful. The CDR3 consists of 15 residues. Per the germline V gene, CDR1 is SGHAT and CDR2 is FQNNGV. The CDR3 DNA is TGTGCCAGCAGCCCAAAGGGGACAGCGACCTACGAGCAGTACTTC. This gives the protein CASSPKGTATYEQYF.

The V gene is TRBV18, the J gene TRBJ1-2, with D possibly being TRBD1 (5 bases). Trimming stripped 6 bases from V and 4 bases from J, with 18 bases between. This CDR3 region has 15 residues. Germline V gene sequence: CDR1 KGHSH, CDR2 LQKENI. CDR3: CASSPTSGAGYGYTF. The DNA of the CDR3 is TGTGCCAGCTCCCCCACGTCCGGGGCCGGCTATGGCTACACCTTC.

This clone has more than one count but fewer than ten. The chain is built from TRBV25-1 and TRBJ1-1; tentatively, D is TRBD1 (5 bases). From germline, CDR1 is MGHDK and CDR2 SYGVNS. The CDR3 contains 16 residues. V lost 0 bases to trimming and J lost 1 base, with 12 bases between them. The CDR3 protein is CASSEYRGDPNTEAFF. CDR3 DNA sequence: TGTGCCAGCAGTGAATATCGGGGCGACCCGAACACTGAAGCTTTCTTT. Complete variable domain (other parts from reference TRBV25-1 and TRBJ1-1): EADIYQTPRYLVIGTGKKITLECSQTMGHDKMYWYQQDPGMELHLIHYSYGVNSTEKGDLSSESTVSRIRTEHFPLTLESARPSHTSQYLCASSEYRGDPNTEAFFGQGTRLTVV.

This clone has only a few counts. CDR3 coding DNA: TGTGCCACCAGCAACCCCGGGACAGGGGGAGGGTACCAGCATTTT. Translating gives CATSNPGTGGGYQHF. This chain uses TRBV15 with TRBJ1-5; 11 bases map to TRBD1. Germline V gene data show CDR1 as LNHNV and CDR2 as YYDKDF (reference sequence). Trimming took 4 bases from V and 12 from J; bases not matched to a gene: 11. The CDR3 has 15 amino acids.

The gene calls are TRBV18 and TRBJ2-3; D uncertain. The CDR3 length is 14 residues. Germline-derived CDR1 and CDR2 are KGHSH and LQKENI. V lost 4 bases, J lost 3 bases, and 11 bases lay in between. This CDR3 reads CASSQALGTDTQYF. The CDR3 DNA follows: TGTGCCAGCTCACAGGCATTGGGGACAGATACGCAGTATTTT.

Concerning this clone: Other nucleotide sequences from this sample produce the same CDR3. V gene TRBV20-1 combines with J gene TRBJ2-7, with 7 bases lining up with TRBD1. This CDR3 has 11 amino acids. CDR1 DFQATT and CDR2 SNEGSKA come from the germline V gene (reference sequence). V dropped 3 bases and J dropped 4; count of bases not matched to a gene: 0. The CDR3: CSARTGYEQYF. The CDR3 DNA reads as TGCAGTGCTAGGACAGGGTACGAGCAGTACTTC.

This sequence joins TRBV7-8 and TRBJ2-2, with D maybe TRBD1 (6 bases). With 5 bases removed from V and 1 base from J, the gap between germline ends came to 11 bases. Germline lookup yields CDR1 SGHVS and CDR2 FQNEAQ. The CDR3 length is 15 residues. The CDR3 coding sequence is TGTGCCAGCAGCCCCAAGACAGGGAACACCGGGGAGCTGTTTTTT. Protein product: CASSPKTGNTGELFF.

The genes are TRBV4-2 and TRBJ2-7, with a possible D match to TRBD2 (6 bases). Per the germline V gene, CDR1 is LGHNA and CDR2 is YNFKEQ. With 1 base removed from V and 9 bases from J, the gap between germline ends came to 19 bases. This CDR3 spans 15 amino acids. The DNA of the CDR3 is TGTGCCAGCAGCCAAGTGGCGGGGCAGGGAGAGTGGCAGTACTTC. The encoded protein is CASSQVAGQGEWQYF.

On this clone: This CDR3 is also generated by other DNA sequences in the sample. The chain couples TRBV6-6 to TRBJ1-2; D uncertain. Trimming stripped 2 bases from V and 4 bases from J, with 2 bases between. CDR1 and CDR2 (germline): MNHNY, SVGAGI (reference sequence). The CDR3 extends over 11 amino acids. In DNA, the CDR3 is TGTGCCAGCAGTTACCTCTATGGCTACACCTTC. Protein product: CASSYLYGYTF.

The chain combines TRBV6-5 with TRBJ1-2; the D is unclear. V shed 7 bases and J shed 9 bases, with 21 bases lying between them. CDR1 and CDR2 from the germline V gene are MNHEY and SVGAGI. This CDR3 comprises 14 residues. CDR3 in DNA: TGTGCCAGCACCACTACACTTGCGGCCGTCAGCTACACCTTC. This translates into CASTTTLAAVSYTF.

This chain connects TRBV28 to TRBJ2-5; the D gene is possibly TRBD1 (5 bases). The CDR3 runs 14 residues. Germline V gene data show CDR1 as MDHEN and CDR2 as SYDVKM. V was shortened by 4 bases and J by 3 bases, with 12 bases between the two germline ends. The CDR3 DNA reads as TGTGCCAGCAGTTCCTGGACCAGGGAAGAGACCCAGTACTTC. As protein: CASSSWTREETQYF. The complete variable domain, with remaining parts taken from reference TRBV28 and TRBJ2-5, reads DVKVTQSSRYLVKRTGEKVFLECVQDMDHENMFWYRQDPGLGLRLIYFSYDVKMKEKGDIPEGYSVSREKKERFSLILESASTNQTSMYLCASSSWTREETQYFGPGTRLLVL.

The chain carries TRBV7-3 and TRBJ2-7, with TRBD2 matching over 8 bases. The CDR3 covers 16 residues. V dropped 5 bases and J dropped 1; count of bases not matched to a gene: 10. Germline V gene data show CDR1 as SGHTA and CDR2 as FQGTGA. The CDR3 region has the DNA TGTGCCAGCAGCCAAAGGTTACAGCGGGGGTCCTACGAGCAGTACTTC. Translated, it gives CASSQRLQRGSYEQYF.

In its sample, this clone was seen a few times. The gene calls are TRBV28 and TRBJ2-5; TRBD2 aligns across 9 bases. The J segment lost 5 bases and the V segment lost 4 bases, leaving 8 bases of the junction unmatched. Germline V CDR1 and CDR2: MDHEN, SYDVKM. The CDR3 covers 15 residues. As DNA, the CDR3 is TGTGCCAGCAGTTGGATTAGCGGGAGCCGGGAGACCCAGTACTTC. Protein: CASSWISGSRETQYF.

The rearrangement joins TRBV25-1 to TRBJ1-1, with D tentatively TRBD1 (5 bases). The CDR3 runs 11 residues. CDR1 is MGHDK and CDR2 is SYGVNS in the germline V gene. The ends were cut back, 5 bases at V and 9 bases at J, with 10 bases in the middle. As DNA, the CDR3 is TGTGCCAGCAGTCGGGACGCAAAAGCTTTCTTT. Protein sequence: CASSRDAKAFF.

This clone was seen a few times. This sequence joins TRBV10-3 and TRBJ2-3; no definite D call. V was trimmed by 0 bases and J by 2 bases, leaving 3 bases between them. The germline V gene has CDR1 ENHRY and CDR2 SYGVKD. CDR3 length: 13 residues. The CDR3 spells CAISESNTDTQYF. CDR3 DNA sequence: TGTGCCATCAGTGAGTCAAACACAGATACGCAGTATTTT.